Listed here are 23 T cell receptor beta chains from one sample, sequenced in a study of blood T cell repertoires in COVID-19. Profiling relied on immunoSEQ multiplex PCR, and the TCRdb table lists in-frame clones only, not all of them. The data show 300,000 to 350,000 clones, with about 88% seen just once and just over 1% held by the top ten. Sequenced material: PBMCs or T cells enriched from blood (not recorded which). These receptors originate from a young woman who had been exposed to COVID-19.

V gene TRBV6-4 combines with J gene TRBJ2-3, with D possibly being TRBD2 (6 bases). CDR1 MRHNA and CDR2 SNTAGT come from the germline V gene. Deletions cut 4 bases from V and 2 bases from J, with 10 bases between. There are 14 residues in the CDR3. The DNA of the CDR3 is TGTGCCAGCAGTGGGGGGGACGACACAGATACGCAGTATTTT. This codes for CASSGGDDTDTQYF.

This chain uses TRBV28 with TRBJ2-3, with a weak D call TRBD1 (5 bases). Germline V gene sequence: CDR1 MDHEN, CDR2 SYDVKM. V was pared by 8 bases and J by 6 bases, with 6 bases between. The CDR3 length is 10 residues. CDR3 bases: TGTGCCAGCGGGGCGGATACGCAGTATTTT. As protein: CASGADTQYF.

This clone was detected once. J is TRBJ2-1 and V is TRBV7-8; 11 bases agree with TRBD2. Trimming removed 5 bases from V and 8 bases from J; junction bases left unmatched: 8. The CDR3 totals 15 residues. Germline loops: CDR1 SGHVS, CDR2 FQNEAQ. The CDR3: CASSDLAGGRDEQFF. The CDR3 DNA follows: TGTGCCAGCAGCGACCTAGCGGGAGGCCGGGATGAGCAGTTCTTC.

The chain links TRBV7-9 to TRBJ2-1; TRBD1 might be the D (7 bases). The CDR3 length is 15 residues. Germline V gives CDR1 SEHNR, CDR2 FQNEAQ (reference sequence). The V end lost 0 bases, the J end lost 6 bases, and 12 bases lay between the germline ends. CDR3 DNA: TGTGCCAGCAGCTTAGCGGGCAGGGGGGTCAATGAGCAGTTCTTC. It is translated as CASSLAGRGVNEQFF.

The chain recombines TRBV6-5 with TRBJ2-3; 7 bases agree with TRBD1. The germline V gene encodes CDR1 MNHEY and CDR2 SVGAGI. The V segment lost 2 bases and the J segment 6 bases; nucleotides outside the gene matches: 5. The CDR3 consists of 14 residues. The CDR3, as DNA: TGTGCCAGCAGTTACCTCACAGGGGTTGATACGCAGTATTTT. Its protein product is CASSYLTGVDTQYF.

The chain combines TRBV7-8 with TRBJ1-1; D unresolved. Trimming cost V 5 bases and J 4 bases, with 8 bases left between them. The CDR3 consists of 12 residues. Germline CDR1 SGHVS, CDR2 FQNEAQ. The CDR3 DNA is TGTGCCAGCAGCCATAGAGCCACTGAAGCTTTCTTT. Its protein is CASSHRATEAFF.

V usage is TRBV28 and J usage is TRBJ1-2; no clear D. Trimming removed 5 bases from V and 4 bases from J, with 8 bases in between. CDR3 size: 12 residues. The germline CDR1 and CDR2 sequences are MDHEN and SYDVKM. The CDR3 reads CASSPDTYGYTF. In nucleotides, the CDR3 is TGTGCCAGCAGTCCTGACACCTATGGCTACACCTTC.

The V gene is TRBV6-5, the J gene TRBJ1-2, with a weak D call TRBD1 (6 bases). The CDR3 spans 13 residues. V gave up 10 bases and J gave up 5 bases, with 17 bases separating them. The germline V gene encodes CDR1 MNHEY and CDR2 SVGAGI. The CDR3 nucleotides read TGTGCCAACGCTAGGACAGCAGGATATGGCTACACCTTC. It translates to CANARTAGYGYTF.

This chain joins TRBV2 and TRBJ1-4, with 9 bases lining up with TRBD1. Trimming took 5 bases from V and 8 from J; bases not matched to a gene: 9. Germline lookup yields CDR1 SNHLY and CDR2 FYNNEI. This CDR3 region has 15 residues. CDR3 nucleotides: TGTGCCAGCAGTCTCCTACAGGGGGCACAAGAAAAACTGTTTTTT. Its protein is CASSLLQGAQEKLFF.

The chain couples TRBV19 to TRBJ1-6; D is possibly TRBD1 (5 bases). V was cut by 5 bases and J by 7 bases, with 12 bases left in between. Germline assignment: CDR1 LNHDA and CDR2 SQIVND (reference sequence). The length of the CDR3 is 14 residues. Here the CDR3 reads CASSPPQENSPLHF. The CDR3 nucleotides read TGTGCCAGTAGTCCCCCACAGGAGAATTCACCCCTCCACTTT.

The V gene is TRBV19, the J gene TRBJ1-1; 8 positions agree with TRBD1. After removal of 7 bases from V and 4 bases from J, the junction contained 26 bases not matched to a gene. CDR1 is LNHDA, CDR2 SQIVND, per germline (reference sequence). The CDR3 has 20 residues. CDR3 protein: CASTNSQARTGRPVRTEAFF. The CDR3 nucleotides read TGTGCCAGTACCAATAGTCAGGCACGGACAGGGAGGCCGGTCCGCACTGAAGCTTTCTTT.

V usage is TRBV5-1 and J usage is TRBJ2-7; D gene unclear. With 0 bases removed from V and 2 bases from J, the gap between germline ends came to 9 bases. Germline CDR1 and CDR2: SGHRS and YFSETQ. The CDR3 is 14 amino acids. CDR3 coding DNA: TGCGCCAGCAGCTTGGCCTCTGTTACCTACGAGCAGTACTTC. Translation: CASSLASVTYEQYF.

The CDR3 protein is CASSLAGITEHTGELFF. In nucleotides, the CDR3 is TGCGCCAGCAGCTTGGCGGGGATCACAGAGCACACCGGGGAGCTGTTTTTT. The chain recombines TRBV5-1 with TRBJ2-2, with D perhaps TRBD2 (5 bases). The CDR3 is made up of 17 amino acids. Per germline, CDR1 SGHRS and CDR2 YFSETQ. V was clipped by 0 bases and J by 3 bases, with 15 bases between them.

V is TRBV5-1 and J is TRBJ1-1; maybe TRBD1 (6 bases). Trimming took off 4 bases at V and 6 bases at J, with 10 bases between the two ends. The CDR3 extends over 12 amino acids. Germline V gene data show CDR1 as SGHRS and CDR2 as YFSETQ. CDR3 nucleotides: TGCGCCAGCAGCGTCAAGGGGGCTGAAGCTTTCTTT. It encodes CASSVKGAEAFF.

This chain links TRBV7-9 with TRBJ2-3; 13 nucleotides align to TRBD2. Germline V lookup: CDR1 SEHNR, CDR2 FQNEAQ (reference sequence). With 11 bases clipped from V and 2 bases from J, the junction kept 7 bases outside the gene matches. CDR3 length: 15 residues. The CDR3 region has the DNA TGTGCCTGCGCGGGACTAGCGGGAAACACAGATACGCAGTATTTT. Amino acid sequence: CACAGLAGNTDTQYF.

The chain has TRBV7-8 and TRBJ1-1, with D tentatively TRBD1 (5 bases). The CDR3 extends over 13 amino acids. V was pared by 5 bases and J by 4 bases, with 11 bases between. CDR1 and CDR2 (germline): SGHVS, FQNEAQ. This CDR3 is CASSQTDSTEAFF. DNA for the CDR3: TGTGCCAGCAGCCAAACAGACAGCACTGAAGCTTTCTTT.

This chain joins TRBV7-8 and TRBJ1-1; 10 positions agree with TRBD1. Germline trimming cut 5 bases from V and 0 bases from J; bases unmatched to any gene: 6. Germline V gene lookup returns CDR1 SGHVS and CDR2 FQNEAQ. The CDR3 is 16 residues long. The CDR3 DNA follows: TGTGCCAGCAGCCCTAGACAGGGGGCAATGAACACTGAAGCTTTCTTT. It specifies CASSPRQGAMNTEAFF.

The genes are TRBV12-5 and TRBJ2-1, with no clear D. Germline V gene data show CDR1 as LGHNT and CDR2 as FRNRAP. The CDR3 has 12 residues. V lost 7 bases, J lost 6 bases, and 10 bases lay in between. The CDR3 spells CASELRPNEQFF. CDR3 DNA: TGTGCTAGTGAACTAAGGCCCAATGAGCAGTTCTTC.

V gene TRBV10-3 combines with J gene TRBJ1-4; D is possibly TRBD1 (6 bases). The CDR3 contains 14 residues. Trimming removed 6 bases at V and 4 bases at J, with 12 bases between. Per germline, CDR1 ENHRY and CDR2 SYGVKD. The CDR3 protein is CAIRGAGNNEKLFF. CDR3 DNA: TGTGCCATCAGGGGGGCAGGGAATAATGAAAAACTGTTTTTT.

J is TRBJ2-7 and V is TRBV9, with D tentatively TRBD2 (5 bases). Germline V gene data show CDR1 as SGDLS and CDR2 as YYNGEE. The CDR3 runs to 16 residues. Trimming stripped 0 bases from V and 0 bases from J, with 13 bases between. In DNA form, the CDR3 reads TGTGCCAGCAGCGTAGGTGGCGGGCCAGACTCCTACGAGCAGTACTTC. This translates into CASSVGGGPDSYEQYF.

This chain joins TRBV7-3 and TRBJ2-3; TRBD2 might be the D (6 bases). Trimming took 2 bases from V and 3 from J, leaving 18 bases between them. The CDR3 is 17 amino acids. CDR1 SGHTA and CDR2 FQGTGA come from the germline V gene. The CDR3 nucleotides read TGTGCCAGCAGCTTAGGGTCTAGCGTGCCACCAACAGATACGCAGTATTTT. It specifies CASSLGSSVPPTDTQYF.

This sequence joins TRBV2 and TRBJ2-2; 8 bases align to TRBD1. Germline V lookup: CDR1 SNHLY, CDR2 FYNNEI. V dropped 3 bases and J dropped 0; count of bases not matched to a gene: 6. The CDR3 has 17 amino acids. The CDR3 DNA reads TGTGCCAGCAGTGATGACAGGGGAGGAGCGAACACCGGGGAGCTGTTTTTT. Its translation: CASSDDRGGANTGELFF.

A single count supports this clone. The J gene is TRBJ1-4, the V gene TRBV5-1, with D perhaps TRBD1 (5 bases). In germline, CDR1 is SGHRS, CDR2 YFSETQ. This CDR3 comprises 16 residues. The V gene lost 0 bases and the J gene lost 2 bases, with 11 bases spanning the gap. CDR3 amino acids: CASSLAAGVTNEKLFF. As DNA, the CDR3 is TGCGCCAGCAGCTTGGCCGCGGGGGTGACTAATGAAAAACTGTTTTTT.